The clone carrying this T cell receptor (beta chain) was detected only a few times. The antigen remains undetermined. This entry comes from a study of T cell repertoires in cytomegalovirus infection. MiXCR, run by TCRdb on the reads, gives a single entry per CDR3 protein. The table has roughly 110,000 distinct CDR3 sequences, around a tenth seen once. V was trimmed by 1 base and J by 3 bases, leaving 6 bases between them. Germline V gene data show CDR1 as LGHNA and CDR2 as YSLEER. The CDR3 covers 13 residues. The receptor comes from a human donor in good health (CMV status not recorded). Some clones in this sample may be carry-over from other donors' samples. The sequencing input was PBMCs, sequenced either directly or after in vitro stimulation (not recorded which). V usage is TRBV4-3 and J usage is TRBJ1-1, with D unclear. CDR3 protein: CASSQGEYTEAFF. CDR3 bases: TGCGCCAGCAGCCAAGGGGAGTACACTGAAGCTTTCTTT.